The rows below give T cell receptor beta chains drawn from one sample of a study of T cell changes during pregnancy in multiple sclerosis. Profiling relied on immunoSEQ multiplex PCR, and the TCRdb table lists in-frame clones only, not all of them. The data hold fewer than 65,000 clones, with 90% to 95% observed a single time. The specimen was peripheral blood, collected in the third trimester of pregnancy. These receptor sequences come from a female donor in good health, enrolled as a control in a pregnancy study. The CDR3 runs from the conserved cysteine through the conserved F or W. The D gene is left open where the match is weak. Clone size is stated in some rows and not others, as once, few, many or a class when expanded.

CDR3: CASSEGGDGVEQFF; DNA: TGTGCCAGCAGTGAAGGGGGGGATGGAGTCGAGCAGTTCTTC; J: TRBJ2-1; size: -; D: -; V: TRBV6-4
CDR3: CASSVGIHKQETQYF; DNA: TGTGCCAGCAGCGTAGGTATACATAAACAAGAGACCCAGTACTTC; J: TRBJ2-5; size: -; D: -; V: TRBV9
CDR3: CASSSRGSYEQYF; DNA: TGTGCCAGCAGCTCCCGGGGGTCCTACGAGCAGTACTTC; J: TRBJ2-7; size: -; D: -; V: TRBV7-8
CDR3: CAISHLRESSGANVLTF; DNA: TGTGCCATCAGCCACCTCAGGGAATCCTCTGGGGCCAACGTCCTGACTTTC; J: TRBJ2-6; size: -; D: -; V: TRBV10-3
CDR3: CASSSFTGSSYNSPLHF; DNA: TGCGCCAGCAGCTCCTTCACGGGAAGCTCCTATAATTCACCCCTCCACTTT; J: TRBJ1-6; size: -; D: -; V: TRBV5-1
CDR3: CASSWTGRVGEQYF; DNA: TGTGCCAGCAGCTGGACAGGGAGAGTGGGCGAGCAGTACTTC; J: TRBJ2-7; size: -; D: TRBD1; V: TRBV5-4
CDR3: CASAETSNTEAFF; DNA: TGTGCCAGCGCTGAGACATCGAACACTGAAGCTTTCTTT; J: TRBJ1-1; size: -; D: -; V: TRBV6-1
CDR3: CASSSQRDNEKLFF; DNA: TGTGCCAGCAGTTCCCAGCGCGATAATGAAAAACTGTTTTTT; J: TRBJ1-4; size: -; D: -; V: TRBV27
CDR3: CASSQEASVNTDTQYF; DNA: TGCGCCAGCAGCCAAGAGGCTAGCGTCAACACAGATACGCAGTATTTT; J: TRBJ2-3; size: many; D: -; V: TRBV4-1
CDR3: CATSREQGHYEQYF; DNA: TGTGCCACCAGCAGAGAACAGGGTCACTACGAGCAGTACTTC; J: TRBJ2-7; size: -; D: -; V: TRBV15
CDR3: CASSLAGALFFWYF; DNA: TGTGCTAGCAGCTTAGCGGGGGCCCTGTTCTTTTGGTACTTC; J: TRBJ2-5; size: -; D: TRBD2; V: TRBV7-7
CDR3: CASSPRETDTQYF; DNA: TGTGCCAGCTCACCACGGGAGACAGATACGCAGTATTTT; J: TRBJ2-3; size: few; D: -; V: TRBV18
CDR3: CASSHGTGEAFF; DNA: TGTGCCAGTAGTCATGGAACAGGTGAAGCTTTCTTT; J: TRBJ1-1; size: -; D: -; V: TRBV19
CDR3: CASSATAYNEKLFF; DNA: TGTGCCAGCAGCGCGACAGCTTATAATGAAAAACTGTTTTTT; J: TRBJ1-4; size: -; D: -; V: TRBV5-6
CDR3: CASSQMAETYEQYF; DNA: TGTGCCAGCAGCCAAATGGCGGAAACCTACGAGCAGTACTTC; J: TRBJ2-7; size: -; D: -; V: TRBV7-6
CDR3: CASGRGTGELFF; DNA: TGCGCCAGCGGTCGGGGCACCGGGGAGCTGTTTTTT; J: TRBJ2-2; size: -; D: -; V: TRBV10-1